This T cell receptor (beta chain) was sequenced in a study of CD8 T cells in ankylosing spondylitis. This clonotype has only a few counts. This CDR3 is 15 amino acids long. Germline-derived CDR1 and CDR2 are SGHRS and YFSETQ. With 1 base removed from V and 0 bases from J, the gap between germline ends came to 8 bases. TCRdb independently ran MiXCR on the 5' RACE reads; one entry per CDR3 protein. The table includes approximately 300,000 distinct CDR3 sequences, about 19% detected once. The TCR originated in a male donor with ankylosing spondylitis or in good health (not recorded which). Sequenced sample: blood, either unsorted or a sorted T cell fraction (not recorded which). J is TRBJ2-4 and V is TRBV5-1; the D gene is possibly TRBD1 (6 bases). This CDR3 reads CASSLQGIAKNIQYF. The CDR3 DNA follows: TGCGCCAGCAGCTTGCAGGGGATAGCCAAAAACATTCAGTACTTC. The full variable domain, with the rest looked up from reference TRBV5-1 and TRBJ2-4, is KAGVTQTPRYLIKTRGQQVTLSCSPISGHRSVSWYQQTPGQGLQFLFEYFSETQRNKGNFPGRFSGRQFSNSRSEMNVSTLELGDSALYLCASSLQGIAKNIQYFGAGTRLSVL.